The 14 T cell receptor beta chains listed next were all sequenced from one sample in a study of glioma-infiltrating T cells. Amplification of TCR alpha and beta CDR3 regions from RNA used iRepertoire nested multiplex PCR. Using its own MiXCR run on the multiplex PCR reads, TCRdb lists one record per CDR3 protein. The table records roughly 350,000 distinct CDR3 sequences, 41% of them present only once. The specimen was glioma tissue, nonneoplastic brain tissue, or PBMCs (not recorded which). The source is a human donor with low-grade glioma or glioblastoma, undergoing nonglioma brain surgery, or in good health (not recorded which).

The chain has TRBV19 and TRBJ1-1; D may be TRBD1 (6 bases). The germline V gene encodes CDR1 LNHDA and CDR2 SQIVND (reference sequence). V lost 7 bases and J lost 3, with 9 bases in between. The CDR3 covers 12 residues. The chain's CDR3 is CASKQGYTEAFF. CDR3 DNA sequence: TGTGCCAGTAAACAGGGCTACACTGAAGCTTTCTTT.

In regard to this clonotype: A much larger clonotype is one base distant, so this may be a read error. V usage is TRBV28 and J usage is TRBJ2-1, with D uncertain. V dropped 2 bases and J dropped 6 bases, with 14 bases sitting between them. The CDR3 totals 15 residues. The germline CDR1 and CDR2 sequences are MDHEN and SYDVKM. This CDR3 reads CASSLKTYRANEQFF. CDR3 nucleotides: TGTGCCAGCAGTTTAAAGACATATCGGGCCAATGAGCAGTTCTTC.

V is TRBV4-1 and J is TRBJ2-6, with TRBD1 matching 9 bases. In germline, CDR1 is MGHRA, CDR2 YSYEKL. CDR3 length: 17 residues. V was clipped by 7 bases and J by 0 bases; unmatched bases: 7. The CDR3 sequence: CASMVGQGPSGANVLTF. CDR3 in DNA: TGCGCCAGCATGGTGGGACAGGGACCCTCTGGGGCCAACGTCCTGACTTTC.

The rearrangement joins TRBV20-1 to TRBJ1-5; D possibly corresponds to TRBD1 (6 bases). This CDR3 is 13 amino acids long. V lost 2 bases, J lost 7 bases, and 12 bases lay in between. The germline V gene encodes CDR1 DFQATT and CDR2 SNEGSKA (reference sequence). The CDR3, as DNA: TGCAGTGCTAGAAGGGGGTTTCTCCAGCCCCAGCATTTT. The encoded protein is CSARRGFLQPQHF.

This chain links TRBV4-2 with TRBJ2-5; perhaps TRBD2 as D (5 bases). Trimming stripped 6 bases from V and 5 bases from J, with 13 bases between. This CDR3 contains 13 residues. Germline lookup yields CDR1 LGHNA and CDR2 YNFKEQ. CDR3 in amino acids: CASSRRSEETQYF. In nucleotides, the CDR3 is TGTGCCAGCAGTCGACGTAGCGAGGAGACCCAGTACTTC.

This clonotype was counted only a few times. The J gene is TRBJ2-5, the V gene TRBV25-1; D might be TRBD1 or TRBD2, each matching 5 bases. V was clipped by 3 bases and J by 6 bases, with 17 bases between them. The germline gives CDR1 MGHDK, CDR2 SYGVNS. The CDR3 is 15 residues long. CDR3 nucleotide sequence: TGTGCCAGCAGTGACCCCCAACTGGGGACCCAGACCCAGTACTTC. It yields the protein CASSDPQLGTQTQYF.

The chain recombines TRBV7-9 with TRBJ1-2; 8 bases align to TRBD1. The V and J ends lost 2 bases and 8 bases, in that order; junction bases with no gene match: 4. In germline, CDR1 is SEHNR, CDR2 FQNEAQ (reference sequence). CDR3 length equals 13 residues. CDR3 protein: CASSLPGGDGYTF. The CDR3 region has the DNA TGTGCCAGCAGCTTACCAGGGGGCGACGGCTACACCTTC.

This clonotype was counted a few times. The chain couples TRBV20-1 to TRBJ1-5, with unresolved D. The CDR3 totals 14 residues. V was shortened by 6 bases and J by 1 base, with 13 bases between the two germline ends. CDR1 and CDR2 (germline): DFQATT, SNEGSKA (reference sequence). For the CDR3, the DNA is TGCAGTGCCCCTTCCGGGGTGAGCAATCAGCCCCAGCATTTT. Its protein product is CSAPSGVSNQPQHF.

Note on this clonotype: It may be a read error: a sequence one base away is much more abundant. The chain recombines TRBV6-2 or TRBV6-3 with TRBJ2-3; D is unresolved. The J call may be wrong; the DNA end is better matched by TRBJ1-5. This CDR3 has 15 residues. CDR1 and CDR2 from the germline V gene are MNHEY and SVGEGT. CDR3 sequence reads: CASSYGGRSGYTQHF. CDR3 in DNA: TGTGCCAGCAGTTACGGCGGGAGGTCGGGATATACGCAGCATTTT.

Many counts were recorded for this clonotype. This chain connects TRBV6-1 to TRBJ2-3; 8 positions match TRBD2. The CDR3 loop spans 14 amino acids. The trim removed 4 bases at V and 3 bases at J, leaving 3 bases unmatched. CDR1 and CDR2 from the germline V gene are MNHNS and SASEGT. The CDR3 is CASSASGRTDTQYF. The DNA for the CDR3 is TGTGCCAGCAGTGCCAGCGGGAGAACAGATACGCAGTATTTT.

This sequence joins TRBV6-2 or TRBV6-3 and TRBJ2-7; possibly TRBD1 for D (6 bases). Germline V gene sequence: CDR1 MNHEY, CDR2 SVGEGT. V lost 0 bases, J lost 5 bases, and 8 bases lay in between. There are 13 residues in the CDR3. Here the CDR3 DNA reads TGTGCCAGCAGTTACTCAGGGGGTAACGAGCAGTACTTC. Translated, it gives CASSYSGGNEQYF.

This clonotype occurred a few times. This chain links TRBV4-2 with TRBJ2-7, with D tentatively TRBD1 or TRBD2 (5 bases each). The CDR3 covers 14 residues. V shed 2 bases and J shed 6 bases, with 14 bases lying between them. CDR1 LGHNA and CDR2 YNFKEQ come from the germline V gene. CDR3: CASSQPGTVPEQYF. CDR3 sequence (DNA): TGTGCCAGCAGCCAACCCGGGACCGTGCCCGAGCAGTACTTC.

Comment on this clonotype: At one end, the junction sequence differs from germline, possibly due to a read error. V is TRBV28 and J is TRBJ1-6, with D tentatively TRBD1 (6 bases). The CDR3 extends over 14 amino acids. Germline V CDR1 and CDR2: MDHEN, SYDVKM. As DNA, the CDR3 is TGTGCCAGCAGTTTGGCGGACAGCCCTTCACCCATCCACTTT. Translation: CASSLADSPSPIHF.

Here the CDR3 DNA reads TGTGCCAGTAGTATTCAAGTCGCGGGAGGAAACACCATATATTTT. It codes for CASSIQVAGGNTIYF. The V call is TRBV19, the J call TRBJ1-3; no reliable D call. The CDR3 has 15 amino acids. Germline V gene data show CDR1 as LNHDA and CDR2 as SQIVND (reference sequence). Trimming took 3 bases from V and 4 from J, leaving 13 bases between them.